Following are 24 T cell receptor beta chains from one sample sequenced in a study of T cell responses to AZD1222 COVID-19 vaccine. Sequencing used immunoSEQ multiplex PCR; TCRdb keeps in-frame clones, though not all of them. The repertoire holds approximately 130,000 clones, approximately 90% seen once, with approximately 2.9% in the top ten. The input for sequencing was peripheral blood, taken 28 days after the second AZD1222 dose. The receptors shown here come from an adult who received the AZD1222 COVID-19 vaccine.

CDR3 nucleotides: TGTGCCAGCAGTGAAGTGGGACAGGTGTCATACGAGCAGTACTTC. The encoded protein is CASSEVGQVSYEQYF. V gene TRBV6-1 combines with J gene TRBJ2-7; 8 positions match TRBD1. J gave up 4 bases and V 1 base, and 6 bases lay outside the gene matches. Germline CDR1 is MNHNS and CDR2 is SASEGT. The CDR3 runs 15 residues.

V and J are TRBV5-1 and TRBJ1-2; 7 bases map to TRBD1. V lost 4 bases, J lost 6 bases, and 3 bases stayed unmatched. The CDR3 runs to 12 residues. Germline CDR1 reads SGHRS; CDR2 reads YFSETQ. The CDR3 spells CASSPRGDGYTF. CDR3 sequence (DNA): TGCGCCAGCAGCCCCAGGGGGGATGGCTACACCTTC.

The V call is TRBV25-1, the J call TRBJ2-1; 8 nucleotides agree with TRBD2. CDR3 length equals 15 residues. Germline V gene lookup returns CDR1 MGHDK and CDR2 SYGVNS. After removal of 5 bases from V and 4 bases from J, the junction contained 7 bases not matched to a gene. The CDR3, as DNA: TGTGCCAGCAGTACCTTTGCGGGGGGATACAATGAGCAGTTCTTC. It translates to CASSTFAGGYNEQFF. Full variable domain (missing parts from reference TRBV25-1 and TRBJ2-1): EADIYQTPRYLVIGTGKKITLECSQTMGHDKMYWYQQDPGMELHLIHYSYGVNSTEKGDLSSESTVSRIRTEHFPLTLESARPSHTSQYLCASSTFAGGYNEQFFGPGTRLTVL.

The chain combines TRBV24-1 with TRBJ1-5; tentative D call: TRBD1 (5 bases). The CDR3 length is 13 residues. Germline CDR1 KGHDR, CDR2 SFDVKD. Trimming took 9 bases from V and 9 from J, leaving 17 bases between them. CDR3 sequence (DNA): TGTGCCACCTCCCAGGCAGCGGGGGGGCCCCAGCATTTT. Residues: CATSQAAGGPQHF.

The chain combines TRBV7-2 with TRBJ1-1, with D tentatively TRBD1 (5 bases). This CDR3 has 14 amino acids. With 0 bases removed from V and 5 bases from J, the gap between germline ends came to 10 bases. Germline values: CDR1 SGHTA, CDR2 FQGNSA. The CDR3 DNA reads TGTGCCAGCAGCTTAGCGTCAGGGAGGACTGAAGCTTTCTTT. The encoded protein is CASSLASGRTEAFF.

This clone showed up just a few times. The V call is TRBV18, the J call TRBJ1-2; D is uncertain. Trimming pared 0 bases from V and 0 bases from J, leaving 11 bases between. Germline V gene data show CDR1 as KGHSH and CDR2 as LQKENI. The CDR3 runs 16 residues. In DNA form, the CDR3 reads TGTGCCAGCTCACCACCGGCCGGGCCCGCTAACTATGGCTACACCTTC. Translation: CASSPPAGPANYGYTF.

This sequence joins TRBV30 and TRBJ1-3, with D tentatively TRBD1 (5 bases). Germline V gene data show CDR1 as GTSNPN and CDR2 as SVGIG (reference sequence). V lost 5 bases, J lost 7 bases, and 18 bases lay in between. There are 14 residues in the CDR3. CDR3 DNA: TGTGCCTGGGAGTATAACGACAGTCGGAACACCATATATTTT. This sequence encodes CAWEYNDSRNTIYF.

As DNA, the CDR3 is TGTGCCTGGAGTACCACGACAGGGTCAGGAAACACCATATATTTT. Translated, it gives CAWSTTTGSGNTIYF. The gene calls are TRBV30 and TRBJ1-3; TRBD1 aligns across 7 bases. The CDR3 extends over 15 amino acids. V gave up 2 bases and J gave up 4 bases; unmatched junction bases: 8. From germline, CDR1 is GTSNPN and CDR2 SVGIG (reference sequence).

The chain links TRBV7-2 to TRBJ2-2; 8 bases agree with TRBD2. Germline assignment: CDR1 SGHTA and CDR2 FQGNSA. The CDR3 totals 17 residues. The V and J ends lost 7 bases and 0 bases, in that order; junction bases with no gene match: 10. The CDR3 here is CASTQGAGASNTGELFF. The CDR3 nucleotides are TGTGCCAGCACCCAGGGAGCGGGGGCCTCGAACACCGGGGAGCTGTTTTTT. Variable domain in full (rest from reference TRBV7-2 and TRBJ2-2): GAGVSQSPSNKVTEKGKDVELRCDPISGHTALYWYRQSLGQGLEFLIYFQGNSAPDKSGLPSDRFSAERTGGSVSTLTIQRTQQEDSAVYLCASTQGAGASNTGELFFGEGSRLTVL.

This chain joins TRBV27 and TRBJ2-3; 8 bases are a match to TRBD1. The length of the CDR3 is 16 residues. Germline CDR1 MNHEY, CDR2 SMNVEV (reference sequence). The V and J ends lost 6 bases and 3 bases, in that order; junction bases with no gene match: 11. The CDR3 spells CASSNRQGLGTDTQYF. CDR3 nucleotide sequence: TGTGCCAGCAGCAATCGACAGGGGTTGGGTACAGATACGCAGTATTTT.

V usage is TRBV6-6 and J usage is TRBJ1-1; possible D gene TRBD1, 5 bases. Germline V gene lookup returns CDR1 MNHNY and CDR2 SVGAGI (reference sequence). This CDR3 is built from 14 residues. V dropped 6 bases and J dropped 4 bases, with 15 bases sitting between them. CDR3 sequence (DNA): TGTGCCAGCAGACCCGGGGGGTCGGGCACTGAAGCTTTCTTT. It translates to CASRPGGSGTEAFF.

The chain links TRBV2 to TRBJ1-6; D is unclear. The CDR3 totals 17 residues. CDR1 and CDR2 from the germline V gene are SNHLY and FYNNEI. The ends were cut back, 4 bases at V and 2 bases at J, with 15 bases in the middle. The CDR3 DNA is TGTGCCAGCAGTGGAGGGAGACAAGGCCCCTATAATTCACCCCTCCACTTT. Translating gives CASSGGRQGPYNSPLHF.

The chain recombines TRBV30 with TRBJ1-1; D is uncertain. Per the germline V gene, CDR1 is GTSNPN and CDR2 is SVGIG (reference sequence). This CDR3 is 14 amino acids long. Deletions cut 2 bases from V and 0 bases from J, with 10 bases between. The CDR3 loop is CAWSLGVMNTEAFF. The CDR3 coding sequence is TGTGCCTGGAGTCTTGGTGTGATGAACACTGAAGCTTTCTTT. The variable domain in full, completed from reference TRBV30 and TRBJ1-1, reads SQTIHQWPATLVQPVGSPLSLECTVEGTSNPNLYWYRQAAGRGLQLLFYSVGIGQISSEVPQNLSASRPQDRQFILSSKKLLLSDSGFYLCAWSLGVMNTEAFFGQGTRLTVV.

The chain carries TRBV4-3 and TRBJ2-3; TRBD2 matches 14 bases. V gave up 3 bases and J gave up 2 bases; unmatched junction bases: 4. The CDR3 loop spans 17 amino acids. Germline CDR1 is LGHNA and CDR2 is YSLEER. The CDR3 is CASSQGLAGALTDTQYF. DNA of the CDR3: TGCGCCAGCAGCCAGGGACTAGCGGGGGCCCTCACAGATACGCAGTATTTT.

CDR3 loop: CASSLGGTTGGYTF. In DNA, the CDR3 is TGTGCCAGCAGCTTAGGGGGGACAACTGGTGGCTACACCTTC. V gene TRBV7-9 combines with J gene TRBJ1-2; possible D gene TRBD1, 6 bases. V was clipped by 1 base and J by 7 bases, with 13 bases between them. This CDR3 region has 14 residues. The germline V gene encodes CDR1 SEHNR and CDR2 FQNEAQ (reference sequence).

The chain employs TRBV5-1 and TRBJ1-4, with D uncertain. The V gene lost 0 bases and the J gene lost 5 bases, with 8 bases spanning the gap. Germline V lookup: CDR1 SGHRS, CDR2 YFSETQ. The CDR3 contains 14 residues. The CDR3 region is CASSLGLENEKLFF. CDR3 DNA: TGCGCCAGCAGCTTGGGGCTCGAAAATGAAAAACTGTTTTTT.

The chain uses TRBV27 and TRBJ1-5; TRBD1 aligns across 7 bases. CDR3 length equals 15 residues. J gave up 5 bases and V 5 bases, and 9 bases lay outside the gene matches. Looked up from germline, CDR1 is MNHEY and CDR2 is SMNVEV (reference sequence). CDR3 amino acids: CASSHQGGRDQPQHF. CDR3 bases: TGTGCCAGCAGTCACCAGGGGGGTCGGGATCAGCCCCAGCATTTT.

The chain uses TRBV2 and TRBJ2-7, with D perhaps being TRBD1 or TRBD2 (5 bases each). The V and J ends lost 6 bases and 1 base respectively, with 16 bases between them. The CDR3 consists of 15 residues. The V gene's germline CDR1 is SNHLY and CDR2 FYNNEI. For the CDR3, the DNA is TGTGCCAGCAGAAGGGGACCGACCCCTTCCTACGAGCAGTACTTC. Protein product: CASRRGPTPSYEQYF.

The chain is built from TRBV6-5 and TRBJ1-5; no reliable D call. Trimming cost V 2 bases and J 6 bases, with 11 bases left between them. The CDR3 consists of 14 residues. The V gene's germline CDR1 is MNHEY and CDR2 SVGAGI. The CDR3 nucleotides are TGTGCCAGCAGTTACCGGCAGGAAGGTCAGCCCCAGCATTTT. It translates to CASSYRQEGQPQHF.

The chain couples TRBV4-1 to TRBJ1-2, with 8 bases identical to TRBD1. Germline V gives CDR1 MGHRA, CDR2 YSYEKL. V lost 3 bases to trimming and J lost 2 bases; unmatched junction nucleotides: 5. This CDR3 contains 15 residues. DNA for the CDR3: TGCGCCAGCAGCCAGGACAGGGACCTGAACTATGGCTACACCTTC. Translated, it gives CASSQDRDLNYGYTF.

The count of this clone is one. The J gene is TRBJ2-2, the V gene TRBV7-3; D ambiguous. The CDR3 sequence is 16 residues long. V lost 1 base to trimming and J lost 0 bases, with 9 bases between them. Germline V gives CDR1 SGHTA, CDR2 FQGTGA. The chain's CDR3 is CASSLNGDANTGELFF. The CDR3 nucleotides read TGTGCCAGCAGCTTAAATGGGGATGCGAACACCGGGGAGCTGTTTTTT.

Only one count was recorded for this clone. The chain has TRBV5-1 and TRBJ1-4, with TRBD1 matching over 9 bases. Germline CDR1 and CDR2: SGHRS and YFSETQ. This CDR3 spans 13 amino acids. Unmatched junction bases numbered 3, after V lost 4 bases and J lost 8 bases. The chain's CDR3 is CASSLGQGEKLFF. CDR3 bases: TGCGCCAGCAGCCTAGGACAGGGGGAAAAACTGTTTTTT. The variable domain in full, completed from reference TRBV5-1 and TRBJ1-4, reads KAGVTQTPRYLIKTRGQQVTLSCSPISGHRSVSWYQQTPGQGLQFLFEYFSETQRNKGNFPGRFSGRQFSNSRSEMNVSTLELGDSALYLCASSLGQGEKLFFGSGTQLSVL.

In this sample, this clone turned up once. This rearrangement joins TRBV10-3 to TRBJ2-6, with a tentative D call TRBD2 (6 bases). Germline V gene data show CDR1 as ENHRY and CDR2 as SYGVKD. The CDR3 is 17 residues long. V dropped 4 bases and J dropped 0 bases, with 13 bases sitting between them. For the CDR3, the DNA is TGTGCCATCAGTGTGGGAGGACGGACCTCTGGGGCCAACGTCCTGACTTTC. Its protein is CAISVGGRTSGANVLTF.

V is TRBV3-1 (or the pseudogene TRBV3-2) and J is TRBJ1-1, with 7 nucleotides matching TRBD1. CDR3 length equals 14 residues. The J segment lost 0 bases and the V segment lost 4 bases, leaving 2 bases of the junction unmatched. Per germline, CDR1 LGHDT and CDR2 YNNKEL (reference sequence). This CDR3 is CASSLDRVNTEAFF. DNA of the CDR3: TGTGCCAGCAGCCTAGACAGGGTGAACACTGAAGCTTTCTTT.